The clone carrying this T cell receptor (beta chain) was counted ten times or more. Its antigen is not identified. Unique molecular identifiers were incorporated into the prepared TCRbeta library. Each CDR3 protein gets one entry after TCRdb re-called the PCR reads with MiXCR. The sample yields 200,000 to 250,000 distinct CDR3 sequences, 5.5% to 7% seen once. This sample is part of a study of T-cell reconstitution after alpha-beta-depleted transplantation in children. General study results and limits: After one year, T-cell counts and TCRbeta diversity mostly came from new T cells. Some patients owed their high day-60 TCRbeta diversity to surviving recipient T cells and thymic progenitors. Alpha-beta T cells about two months after transplant reportedly derived from several hundred expanded graft clones.

V gave up 8 bases and J gave up 9 bases; unmatched junction bases: 10. The germline V gene encodes CDR1 LNHDA and CDR2 SQIVND (reference sequence). The CDR3 loop spans 13 amino acids. The V and J genes are TRBV19 and TRBJ2-1, with TRBD1 matching over 7 bases. The receptor's source is a boy aged 2 to 9 with acute lymphoblastic leukemia, due to receive a stem cell transplant. This material consisted of PBMCs, taken before TCRalphabeta/CD19-depleted stem cell transplant. This CDR3 reads CASGRQGKGEQFF. CDR3 coding DNA: TGTGCCAGTGGCAGACAGGGAAAGGGTGAGCAGTTCTTC.